This T cell receptor beta chain appears in the sequencing data of a study of T cells in Graves' hyperthyroidism and ophthalmopathy. Study-wide points: Most thyroid clonotypes that were expanded above 0.001 also turned up in blood.

Using RNA transcripts as the source, TCR beta CDR3 regions were amplified. RT-PCR in the first round (using the HTBI primer set) targeted the TCR CDR3. TCRdb used MiXCR to reprocess the multiplex PCR reads, holding one entry per CDR3 protein. The table has over 200,000 distinct CDR3 sequences, around 17% seen once; the top ten hold around two fifths. Stable disease denoted Graves' hyperthyroidism without ophthalmopathy progression within 18 months. Diagnosis rested on symptoms, serum thyroxine and TRAb, thyroid ultrasound, and orbital computed tomography. This clonotype was seen ten or more times. Its antigen is still unknown. Trimming took off 6 bases at V and 1 base at J, with 18 bases between the two ends. Germline V lookup: CDR1 MNHEY, CDR2 SMNVEV (reference sequence). This CDR3 contains 16 residues.

Sequencing input: blood. This sequence joins TRBV27 and TRBJ1-1, with unresolved D. This TCR came from a man aged 35-49 years with Graves' hyperthyroidism. Written as DNA, the CDR3 is TGTGCCAGCAGGAACCGGGTCTTTCCCCAGAACACTGAAGCTTTCTTT. Protein: CASRNRVFPQNTEAFF.